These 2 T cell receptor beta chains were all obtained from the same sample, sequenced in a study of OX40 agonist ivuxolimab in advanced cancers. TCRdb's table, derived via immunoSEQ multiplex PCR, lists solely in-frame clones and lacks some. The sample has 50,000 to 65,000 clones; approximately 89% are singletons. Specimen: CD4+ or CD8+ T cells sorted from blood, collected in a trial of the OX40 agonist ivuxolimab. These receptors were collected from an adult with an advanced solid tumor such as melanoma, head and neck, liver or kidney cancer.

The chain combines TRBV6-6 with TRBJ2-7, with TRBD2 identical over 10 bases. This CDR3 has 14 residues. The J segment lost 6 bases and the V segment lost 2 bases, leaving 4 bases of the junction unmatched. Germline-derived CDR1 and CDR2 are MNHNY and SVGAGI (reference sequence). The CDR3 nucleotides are TGTGCCAGCAGTTACGGGACTAGCGATCTCGAGCAGTACTTC. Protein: CASSYGTSDLEQYF.

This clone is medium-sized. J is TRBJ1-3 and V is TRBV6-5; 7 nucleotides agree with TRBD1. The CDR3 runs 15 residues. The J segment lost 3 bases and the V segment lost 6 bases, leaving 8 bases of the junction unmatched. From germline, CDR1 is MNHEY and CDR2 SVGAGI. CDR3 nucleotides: TGTGCCAGCAGGAGCCAAACAGGGGATGGAAACACCATATATTTT. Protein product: CASRSQTGDGNTIYF.